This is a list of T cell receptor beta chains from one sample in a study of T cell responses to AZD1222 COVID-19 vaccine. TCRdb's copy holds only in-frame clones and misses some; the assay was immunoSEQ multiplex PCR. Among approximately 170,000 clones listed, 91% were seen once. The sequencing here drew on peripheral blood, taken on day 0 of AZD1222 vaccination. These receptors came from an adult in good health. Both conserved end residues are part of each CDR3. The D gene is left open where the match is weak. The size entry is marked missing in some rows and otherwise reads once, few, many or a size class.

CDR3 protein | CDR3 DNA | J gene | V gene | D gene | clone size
CASSSRGNEQFF | TGTGCCAGCAGTTCAAGGGGCAATGAGCAGTTCTTC | TRBJ2-1 | TRBV7-3 | NA | NA
CASSGQNSPLHF | TGTGCCAGTAGTGGACAGAATTCACCCCTCCACTTT | TRBJ1-6 | TRBV19 | NA | once
CASSLQGWEAFF | TGTGCCAGCAGCTTACAGGGGTGGGAAGCTTTCTTT | TRBJ1-1 | TRBV11-2 | NA | NA
CASKRPPAGGPDGELFF | TGTGCCAGCAAACGCCCCCCAGCGGGAGGGCCCGACGGGGAGCTGTTTTTT | TRBJ2-2 | TRBV27 | TRBD2 | NA
CASSDRTRTGAYEQYF | TGTGCCAGTAGTGATAGGACTAGGACAGGAGCCTACGAGCAGTACTTC | TRBJ2-7 | TRBV19 | NA | NA
CASSSFTGTKKGDPGELFF | TGTGCCAGCAGTTCATTCACCGGGACTAAAAAAGGGGATCCCGGGGAGCTGTTTTTT | TRBJ2-2 | TRBV27 | TRBD2 | NA
CASSDRTQSSYEQYF | TGTGCCAGCAGTGATAGGACACAAAGCTCCTACGAGCAGTACTTC | TRBJ2-7 | TRBV2 | NA | NA
CASSRDAILEKLFF | TGTGCCAGCAGCAGGGACGCGATACTTGAAAAACTGTTTTTT | TRBJ1-4 | TRBV14 | NA | few
CASSLVGGRSTDTQYF | TGTGCCAGCAGCTTAGTAGGCGGGAGGAGCACAGATACGCAGTATTTT | TRBJ2-3 | TRBV11-2 | TRBD2 | NA
CASEGGPNTEAFF | TGTGCCAGCGAGGGAGGGCCGAACACTGAAGCTTTCTTT | TRBJ1-1 | TRBV11-3 | NA | NA
CASSMIRDNTDTQYF | TGTGCCAGCAGTATGATCCGGGACAACACAGATACGCAGTATTTT | TRBJ2-3 | TRBV6-5 | NA | NA